The clone carrying this T cell receptor (beta chain) has ten or more counts. The antigen remains unidentified. This sample stems from a study of T-cell reconstitution after alpha-beta-depleted transplantation in children. Regarding the study as a whole: Expanded clones from the graft, numbering several hundred, reportedly supplied alpha-beta T cells about two months after transplant. Surviving thymic progenitors and recipient T cells were the source of high TCRbeta diversity at day 60 in some patients. By one year post-transplant, T-cell counts and diversity largely arose from T cells that were newly produced.

A library of TCRbeta sequences, prepared with unique molecular identifiers, was generated. From the PCR reads, TCRdb called clonotypes with MiXCR, one entry per CDR3 protein. The repertoire holds roughly 500,000 distinct CDR3 sequences, with more than 9% as singletons. CDR1 and CDR2 from the germline V gene are SQVTM and ANQGSEA. Deletions cut 3 bases from V and 7 bases from J, with 12 bases between. CDR3 size: 12 residues. This chain joins TRBV29-1 and TRBJ1-2; D remains unclear. The receptor comes from a child aged 2 to 10 with inherited bone marrow failure, due to receive a stem cell transplant. The sequenced sample was PBMCs, obtained before TCRalphabeta/CD19-depleted stem cell transplant. In DNA form, the CDR3 reads TGCAGCGTTGATTCTACCATGCGTGGCTACACCTTC. It yields the protein CSVDSTMRGYTF.